Listed below are T cell receptor beta chains from one sample, sequenced in a study of T-cell memory formation after mild COVID-19. TCRdb re-derived calls from the 5' RACE reads in MiXCR, one entry per CDR3 protein. This table holds 350,000 to 450,000 distinct CDR3 sequences, more than 20% found once. The sequenced sample consisted of PBMCs or a T cell subset sorted from them (not recorded which). Receptors were obtained from an adult woman who had mild COVID-19 (a few samples of this study predate the infection). Cell type and time point are not known. The CDR3 runs from the conserved cysteine through the conserved F or W. D genes are given only for firm matches. Where a row states a size, it is once, few, many or the class of an expanded clone; other rows omit it.

v_gene: TRBV11-2; d_gene: TRBD2; abundance: few; j_gene: TRBJ2-5; len: 14; CDR3nt: TGTGCCAGCAGACATCTAGCGGGGGAAGAGACCCAGTACTTC; CDR3aa: CASRHLAGEETQYF
v_gene: TRBV19; d_gene: .; abundance: .; j_gene: TRBJ2-7; len: 14; CDR3nt: TGTGCCAGTACTCCCGTGGGGGGCGGATACGAGCAGTACTTC; CDR3aa: CASTPVGGGYEQYF
v_gene: TRBV29-1; d_gene: TRBD1; abundance: once; j_gene: TRBJ1-2; len: 15; CDR3nt: TGCAGCGTTGCACCACAGGGGGCGCTTGGCTATGGCTACACCTTC; CDR3aa: CSVAPQGALGYGYTF
v_gene: TRBV19; d_gene: .; abundance: .; j_gene: TRBJ1-4; len: 14; CDR3nt: TGTGCCAGTAATTTTCGGGAGAGAGGTGAAAAACTGTTTTTT; CDR3aa: CASNFRERGEKLFF
v_gene: TRBV5-1; d_gene: .; abundance: .; j_gene: TRBJ2-2; len: 15; CDR3nt: TGCGCCAGCAGCTTGGTACAGGGTGGCACCGGGGAGCTGTTTTTT; CDR3aa: CASSLVQGGTGELFF
v_gene: TRBV19; d_gene: TRBD1; abundance: .; j_gene: TRBJ1-2; len: 15; CDR3nt: TGTGCCAGTAGTATTGGGACAGGCGCTAACTATGGCTACACCTTC; CDR3aa: CASSIGTGANYGYTF
v_gene: TRBV12-3/TRBV12-4; d_gene: TRBD2; abundance: .; j_gene: TRBJ2-3; len: 12; CDR3nt: TGTGCCAGCAGTATCTGGCGGGAGTCGCAGTATTTT; CDR3aa: CASSIWRESQYF
v_gene: TRBV14; d_gene: .; abundance: .; j_gene: TRBJ2-7; len: 14; CDR3nt: TGTGCCAGCAGCCAAGAGAGGGGGATAGGGGAGCAGTACTTC; CDR3aa: CASSQERGIGEQYF
v_gene: TRBV7-3; d_gene: TRBD2; abundance: .; j_gene: TRBJ2-3; len: 14; CDR3nt: TGTGCCAGTAGCGGGAAAGGTGGAACAGATACGCAGTATTTT; CDR3aa: CASSGKGGTDTQYF
v_gene: TRBV7-6; d_gene: .; abundance: .; j_gene: TRBJ2-5; len: 14; CDR3nt: TGTGCCAGCAGCTTAGCCCTGTCGGAAGAGACCCAGTACTTC; CDR3aa: CASSLALSEETQYF
v_gene: TRBV30; d_gene: .; abundance: .; j_gene: TRBJ1-4; len: 13; CDR3nt: TGTGCCTGGAGTTGGCAGGGAGGGGAAAAACTGTTTTTT; CDR3aa: CAWSWQGGEKLFF
v_gene: TRBV6-5; d_gene: TRBD2; abundance: few; j_gene: TRBJ2-2; len: 16; CDR3nt: TGTGCCAGCAGTCCGACTAGCGGGAAATACACCGGGGAGCTGTTTTTT; CDR3aa: CASSPTSGKYTGELFF
v_gene: TRBV12-3/TRBV12-4; d_gene: TRBD1; abundance: few; j_gene: TRBJ1-3; len: 15; CDR3nt: TGTGCCAGCAGTTTCCCGGGACAGTTGGGAAACACCATATATTTT; CDR3aa: CASSFPGQLGNTIYF
v_gene: TRBV2; d_gene: .; abundance: .; j_gene: TRBJ2-7; len: 16; CDR3nt: TGTGCCAGCAGTGACCAGCCGGGACCCCCGCCAGACGAGCAGTACTTC; CDR3aa: CASSDQPGPPPDEQYF
v_gene: TRBV12-3/TRBV12-4; d_gene: TRBD1; abundance: few; j_gene: TRBJ2-1; len: 16; CDR3nt: TGTGCCAGCAGTTTGTGGGACAGCCTCCCATACAATGAGCAGTTCTTC; CDR3aa: CASSLWDSLPYNEQFF
v_gene: TRBV5-1; d_gene: .; abundance: few; j_gene: TRBJ2-3; len: 13; CDR3nt: TGCGCCAGCAGCTTGAGACAGTCAGATACGCAGTATTTT; CDR3aa: CASSLRQSDTQYF
v_gene: TRBV7-2; d_gene: .; abundance: .; j_gene: TRBJ2-3; len: 13; CDR3nt: TGTGCCAGCAGCTTTAAGGGGGTGGATACGCAGTATTTT; CDR3aa: CASSFKGVDTQYF
v_gene: TRBV27; d_gene: TRBD1; abundance: .; j_gene: TRBJ2-7; len: 15; CDR3nt: TGTGCCAGCAGTTTTAACAGGGGGTTCGACTACGAGCAGTACTTC; CDR3aa: CASSFNRGFDYEQYF
v_gene: TRBV25-1; d_gene: TRBD1; abundance: .; j_gene: TRBJ2-6; len: 21; CDR3nt: TGTGCCAGCAGTGAACCGTTACATGGAGACAGGGGGTTGGCTGGGGCCAACGTCCTGACTTTC; CDR3aa: CASSEPLHGDRGLAGANVLTF
v_gene: TRBV15; d_gene: .; abundance: once; j_gene: TRBJ2-7; len: 15; CDR3nt: TGTGCCACCAGCAGAGCTGGGGGGAGCTCCTACGAGCAGTACTTC; CDR3aa: CATSRAGGSSYEQYF
v_gene: TRBV5-1; d_gene: .; abundance: .; j_gene: TRBJ1-1; len: 15; CDR3nt: TGCGCCAGCAGCTTGAGGCAGAACCTGAACACTGAAGCTTTCTTT; CDR3aa: CASSLRQNLNTEAFF
v_gene: TRBV11-3; d_gene: TRBD2; abundance: .; j_gene: TRBJ2-3; len: 24; CDR3nt: TGTGCCAGCAGCCCGGCTATAAATGGTCTAGCGGGAGCTAACAACGAGAAATCCACAGATACGCAGTATTTT; CDR3aa: CASSPAINGLAGANNEKSTDTQYF
v_gene: TRBV7-8; d_gene: .; abundance: many; j_gene: TRBJ1-5; len: 15; CDR3nt: TGTGCCAGCCATTACGGGGGACGAAGCAATCAGCCCCAGCATTTT; CDR3aa: CASHYGGRSNQPQHF
v_gene: TRBV30; d_gene: TRBD1; abundance: .; j_gene: TRBJ1-1; len: 17; CDR3nt: TGTGCCTGTTCTCGGGACAGGGGGCTCGGGTTCGATACTGAAGCTTTCTTT; CDR3aa: CACSRDRGLGFDTEAFF
v_gene: TRBV2; d_gene: .; abundance: .; j_gene: TRBJ2-5; len: 12; CDR3nt: TGTGCCAGTGGGGGCCAGCTAGAGACCCAGTACTTC; CDR3aa: CASGGQLETQYF
v_gene: TRBV5-1; d_gene: .; abundance: few; j_gene: TRBJ1-1; len: 14; CDR3nt: TGCGCCAGCAGCTCCATGCCGGCGACTGTGGAAGCTTTCTTT; CDR3aa: CASSSMPATVEAFF
v_gene: TRBV28; d_gene: .; abundance: .; j_gene: TRBJ1-4; len: 15; CDR3nt: TGTGCCAGCAGTGGTAATGGGGCAACTAATGAAAAACTGTTTTTT; CDR3aa: CASSGNGATNEKLFF
v_gene: TRBV5-1; d_gene: .; abundance: many; j_gene: TRBJ1-1; len: 17; CDR3nt: TGCGCCAGCAGCTTGCTGTCGACAAGACTTATGAACACTGAAGCTTTCTTT; CDR3aa: CASSLLSTRLMNTEAFF
v_gene: TRBV20-1; d_gene: .; abundance: many; j_gene: TRBJ1-5; len: 12; CDR3nt: TGCAGTGCTCCCCAGGGGAATCAGCCCCAGCATTTT; CDR3aa: CSAPQGNQPQHF
v_gene: TRBV5-1; d_gene: TRBD1; abundance: many; j_gene: TRBJ1-1; len: 16; CDR3nt: TGCGCCAGCAGCTCCCGACAGGGAGGTATCGGCACTGAAGCTTTCTTT; CDR3aa: CASSSRQGGIGTEAFF
v_gene: TRBV19; d_gene: .; abundance: .; j_gene: TRBJ1-1; len: 14; CDR3nt: TGTGCCAGTAGTAAGGGGGGTGGGAGCACTGAAGCTTTCTTT; CDR3aa: CASSKGGGSTEAFF
v_gene: TRBV9; d_gene: TRBD2; abundance: .; j_gene: TRBJ2-7; len: 16; CDR3nt: TGTGCCAGCAGCGTAAATCCTAGCGGGCCCCCCTACGAGCAGTACTTC; CDR3aa: CASSVNPSGPPYEQYF
v_gene: TRBV13; d_gene: TRBD1; abundance: few; j_gene: TRBJ2-1; len: 14; CDR3nt: TGTGCCAGCAGCTCTCGGACAGGGAGGAATGAGCAGTTCTTC; CDR3aa: CASSSRTGRNEQFF
v_gene: TRBV6-2/TRBV6-3; d_gene: .; abundance: .; j_gene: TRBJ2-3; len: 15; CDR3nt: TGTGCCAGCAGAAACTCGTTGGGCCGGACAGATACGCAGTATTTT; CDR3aa: CASRNSLGRTDTQYF
v_gene: TRBV12-3/TRBV12-4; d_gene: TRBD2; abundance: .; j_gene: TRBJ2-3; len: 15; CDR3nt: TGTGCCAGCACCCCGGGACTAGCTCGCGCAGATACGCAGTATTTT; CDR3aa: CASTPGLARADTQYF
v_gene: TRBV29-1; d_gene: .; abundance: many; j_gene: TRBJ1-2; len: 12; CDR3nt: TGCAGCGTTGGGGACACCAACTATGGCTACACCTTC; CDR3aa: CSVGDTNYGYTF
v_gene: TRBV4-1; d_gene: TRBD2; abundance: .; j_gene: TRBJ2-1; len: 14; CDR3nt: TGCGCCAGCAGCCTCCAACTAGCGGGGCATGAGCAGTTCTTC; CDR3aa: CASSLQLAGHEQFF
v_gene: TRBV3-1; d_gene: .; abundance: .; j_gene: TRBJ1-4; len: 13; CDR3nt: TGTGCCAGCAGCCCCCTCAGAGATGAAAAACTGTTTTTT; CDR3aa: CASSPLRDEKLFF